Reported below is one T cell receptor beta chain. Antigen specificity is unknown. Germline trimming cut 4 bases from V and 15 bases from J; bases unmatched to any gene: 10. The CDR3 runs 15 residues. Germline V gives CDR1 SGHNT, CDR2 YYREEE (reference sequence). The data stem from a study of T cell responses to AZD1222 COVID-19 vaccine. Across the whole study: Pooling of second doses given at about 4 or about 12 weeks was done.

Here immunoSEQ multiplex PCR was the method, and the copy in TCRdb shows in-frame clones only, minus some. The sample consists of some 150,000 clones, around 91% of them appearing once. Study findings and constraints: Repertoires were collected only later (after the peak T cell response had occurred).

This clonotype was sampled from an adult in good health. The chain recombines TRBV5-4 with TRBJ2-1; 16 nucleotides align to TRBD2. This sample comprised peripheral blood, obtained on day 0 of AZD1222 vaccination. In DNA, the CDR3 is TGTGCCAGCAGCCTCGGGACTAGCGGGAGGGTGTCAAGGTTCTTC. Protein product: CASSLGTSGRVSRFF.